This is a list of T cell receptor beta chains from one sample in a study of blood T cell repertoires in COVID-19. The method was immunoSEQ multiplex PCR; TCRdb's version includes in-frame clones alone and lacks a portion of them. The sample lists roughly 63,000 clones; 65% to 75% were seen once. Sequenced input: peripheral blood. These receptors were taken from a woman of 80 years or more with acute or convalescent COVID-19. Each CDR3 is given with its conserved first and last residue. A D gene is named only where the DNA matches it firmly. Size is stated for part of the rows, as once, few or many counts, or as a class when the clone is expanded.

TRBD1	TRBV19	TRBJ1-3	-	TGTGCCAGTGGGGGGACAGCCAGCTCTGGAAACACCATATATTTT	CASGGTASSGNTIYF
TRBD2	TRBV9	TRBJ2-7	-	TGTGCCAGCAGCGTAGAGCCTGGGCTGGGAGGGATCTCGGGTGAGCAGTACTTC	CASSVEPGLGGISGEQYF
TRBD2	TRBV6-2/TRBV6-3	TRBJ2-7	-	TGTGCCAGCAGTTACTCTCCCGGACTAGCGGGAGGTCTGTACGAGCAGTACTTC	CASSYSPGLAGGLYEQYF
-	TRBV4-3	TRBJ1-6	medium-sized	TGCGCCAGCAGCCAAGATAGTAGGGGATCAAATTCACCCCTCCACTTT	CASSQDSRGSNSPLHF
TRBD2	TRBV7-9	TRBJ2-1	few	TGTGCCAGCAGCTCCCCACTAGCGGGACCAGGCCATGAGCAGTTCTTC	CASSSPLAGPGHEQFF
-	TRBV29-1	TRBJ2-1	-	TGCAGCGCTCCCTCCGGTTCAGGGTTCTCCTACAATGAGCAGTTCTTC	CSAPSGSGFSYNEQFF
TRBD2	TRBV27	TRBJ2-1	-	TGTGCCAGCAGTTTACCCCAGACAGTGCGGGAGGGCCTGGGGAATGAGCAGTTCTTC	CASSLPQTVREGLGNEQFF
TRBD2	TRBV7-2	TRBJ2-7	-	TGTGCCAGCAGCTTATACCCACCGTACGGGAGGAGCTCCTACGAGCAGTACTTC	CASSLYPPYGRSSYEQYF
-	TRBV24-1	TRBJ2-3	-	TGTGCCACCAGTGATTTTGTCAGGGGAACAGATACGCAGTATTTT	CATSDFVRGTDTQYF
-	TRBV28	TRBJ1-4	-	TGTGCCAGCAGCTTTGAGTCGCGGGGTAACGAAAAACTGTTTTTT	CASSFESRGNEKLFF
TRBD1	TRBV6-1	TRBJ1-1	-	TGTGCCAGCACTGAAAGACAGGGGGCCACTGAAGCTTTCTTT	CASTERQGATEAFF
-	TRBV11-3	TRBJ2-1	-	TGTGCCAGCAGCTTTAGATACAATGAGCAGTTCTTC	CASSFRYNEQFF
TRBD1	TRBV10-2	TRBJ2-2	-	TGCGCCAGCAGTGATAACAGGGGCGGGACCGGGGAGCTGTTTTTT	CASSDNRGGTGELFF
TRBD1	TRBV11-3	TRBJ1-1	-	TGTGCCAGCAGAACTCAGGGGGCGGACACTGAAGCTTTCTTT	CASRTQGADTEAFF
-	TRBV4-3	TRBJ1-6	-	TGCGCCAGCAGCCAAGACCCCAGGGATTCACCCCTCCACTTT	CASSQDPRDSPLHF
TRBD1	TRBV9	TRBJ2-5	-	TGTGCCAGCAGCCTTGGACAGGGGCAAGAGACCCAGTACTTC	CASSLGQGQETQYF
TRBD2	TRBV7-2	TRBJ2-4	-	TGTGCCAGCAGCTTAGGAGGCCTAGCGGGAGGGATTAAAAACATTCAGTACTTC	CASSLGGLAGGIKNIQYF
TRBD2	TRBV2	TRBJ2-7	-	TGTGCCAGCAGGGGGGGACTAGCGGGACAATCGGGCGAGCAGTACTTC	CASRGGLAGQSGEQYF
-	TRBV5-1	TRBJ1-1	few	TGCGCCAGCAGTTGGGCAGAGAACACTGAAGCTTTCTTT	CASSWAENTEAFF
TRBD2	TRBV6-2/TRBV6-3	TRBJ2-7	-	TGTGCCAGCAGTTCCGGGACTAGCGGGAGTTTCTACGAGCAGTACTTC	CASSSGTSGSFYEQYF
TRBD1	TRBV28	TRBJ1-1	-	TGTGCCAGCAGTTTCCCCGGCCCCCAACAGGGGAAGGAAGCTTTCTTT	CASSFPGPQQGKEAFF
TRBD2	TRBV6-5	TRBJ2-7	-	TGTGCCTCCTCCGGTGCGGGAGGTTCCGGCGAGCAGTACTTC	CASSGAGGSGEQYF
-	TRBV7-2	TRBJ2-1	-	TGTGCCAGCAGCCCTTACAATGAGCAGTTCTTC	CASSPYNEQFF
TRBD1	TRBV4-1	TRBJ2-3	-	TGCGCCAGCAGCCAAGCCCAGACAGGGCCTAGCACAGATACGCAGTATTTT	CASSQAQTGPSTDTQYF
TRBD1	TRBV28	TRBJ2-1	-	TGTGCCACCCAGGGGGTCTCCTACAATGAGCAGTTCTTC	CATQGVSYNEQFF
TRBD1	TRBV6-5	TRBJ1-3	-	TGTGCCAGCAGGACGGACAGGGCGTCAGGAAACACCATATATTTT	CASRTDRASGNTIYF
-	TRBV6-2/TRBV6-3	TRBJ2-5	once	TGTGCCAGCAGCGAAGCACTAGGAAGCCAAGAGACCCAGTACTTC	CASSEALGSQETQYF
-	TRBV25-1	TRBJ2-6	-	TGTGCCAGCAGCCCGGAGGCCGGGGCCAACGTCCTGACTTTC	CASSPEAGANVLTF
TRBD2	TRBV19	TRBJ2-3	once	TGTGCCAGTAGTATATCAGGACTAGCGGCTAGCACAGATACGCAGTATTTT	CASSISGLAASTDTQYF
-	TRBV19	TRBJ2-2	once	TGTGCCAGTAGTATAATCACTAGAGGCGGGGAGCTGTTTTTT	CASSIITRGGELFF
-	TRBV6-4	TRBJ1-1	-	TGTGCCAGCAGTGACTCTTATCGTGGGCCGAACACTGAAGCTTTCTTT	CASSDSYRGPNTEAFF
TRBD1	TRBV18	TRBJ2-3	-	TGTGCCAGCTCACCTATGACAGGGTCCGTCACAGATACGCAGTATTTT	CASSPMTGSVTDTQYF
-	TRBV7-2	TRBJ2-1	few	TGTGCCAGCAGCTTATCGGGCAACAGGGGAGGCTACAATGAGCAGTTCTTC	CASSLSGNRGGYNEQFF
-	TRBV4-3	TRBJ1-1	-	TGCGCCAGCAGCCAAGAAATCCCGAGCGAAGCTTTCTTT	CASSQEIPSEAFF
-	TRBV5-4	TRBJ2-5	-	TGTGCCAGCAGCTTAATATCCCGGCAAGAGACCCAGTACTTC	CASSLISRQETQYF
-	TRBV9	TRBJ1-1	-	TGTGCCAGCAGCGGAAAAAAGGGGAAGTCTGAAGCTTTCTTT	CASSGKKGKSEAFF
-	TRBV20-1	TRBJ1-1	-	TGCAGTGCTAGTCCCAGGGCGAACACTGAAGCTTTCTTT	CSASPRANTEAFF
TRBD1	TRBV19	TRBJ1-1	-	TGTGCCAGTACTTTTCGTCGGGGACAGGGGAACACTGAAGCTTTCTTT	CASTFRRGQGNTEAFF
-	TRBV5-1	TRBJ2-7	-	TGCGCCAGCAGCCCCGAGGGGGGGGAGAGGGAGCAGTACTTC	CASSPEGGEREQYF
TRBD1	TRBV18	TRBJ2-6	-	TGTGCCAGCTCTCGTCGGGACAGGGTTGGGGCCAACGTCCTGACTTTC	CASSRRDRVGANVLTF
TRBD1	TRBV27	TRBJ1-5	-	TGTGCCAGCAGTAACAGGGGTCAGCCCCAGCATTTT	CASSNRGQPQHF
-	TRBV10-1	TRBJ2-4	few	TGCGCCAGTCCTCGAGACCTAACAGGTTCCCTAGCCAAAAACATTCAGTACTTC	CASPRDLTGSLAKNIQYF
TRBD1	TRBV5-1	TRBJ1-1	-	TGCGCCAGCAGTCAGACAGGGGGTAACACTGAAGCTTTCTTT	CASSQTGGNTEAFF
-	TRBV9	TRBJ2-3	-	TGTGCCAGCAGCGTAGGAGAGCGATCAGATACGCAGTATTTT	CASSVGERSDTQYF
TRBD1	TRBV19	TRBJ1-1	-	TGTGCCAGTAGAAGGGACAGGGGCGGCACTGAAGCTTTCTTT	CASRRDRGGTEAFF
TRBD1	TRBV5-1	TRBJ1-4	-	TGCGCCAGCAGCCAACAGGGGGCGCTGACTGAAAAACTGTTTTTT	CASSQQGALTEKLFF
-	TRBV28	TRBJ1-5	-	TGTGCCAGCACCTTGGCGGGCGGCAATCAGCCCCAGCATTTT	CASTLAGGNQPQHF
-	TRBV7-2	TRBJ1-6	-	TGTGCCAGCAGCTTAGACAGTACCTACCTCGGTTCACCCCTCCACTTT	CASSLDSTYLGSPLHF
TRBD1	TRBV9	TRBJ1-3	-	TGTGCCAGCAGCGTAGCAGGGGGCCGAAACACCATATATTTT	CASSVAGGRNTIYF
TRBD2	TRBV7-9	TRBJ2-1	-	TGTGCCAGCAGCTTAGGGACTAGCGGGGGGATGGGGAACAATGAGCAGTTCTTC	CASSLGTSGGMGNNEQFF
TRBD1	TRBV29-1	TRBJ1-5	-	TGCAGCGTTGCCACAGGGGGCGACAATCAGCCCCAGCATTTT	CSVATGGDNQPQHF
TRBD1	TRBV3-1/TRBV3-2	TRBJ1-1	-	TGTGCCAGCAGGCGACAGGGGATGAACACTGAAGCTTTCTTT	CASRRQGMNTEAFF
TRBD2	TRBV29-1	TRBJ2-4	-	TGCAGCGTTGAAGTCAGGGCGGGAGGCTTAGCCAAAAACATTCAGTACTTC	CSVEVRAGGLAKNIQYF
-	TRBV11-2	TRBJ1-4	-	TGTGCCAGCAGCTTTGGGGGGTGGGCTAATGAAAAACTGTTTTTT	CASSFGGWANEKLFF
-	TRBV6-5	TRBJ1-5	-	TGTGCCAGCAGCCGGACAGCGAGCAATCAGCCCCAGCATTTT	CASSRTASNQPQHF
-	TRBV6-5	TRBJ1-5	-	TGTGCCAGCAGGCCCAGGGGTTCCCAGCCCCAGCATTTT	CASRPRGSQPQHF
TRBD2	TRBV4-2	TRBJ2-3	-	TGTGCCAGCAGCCAGGGAGCGGGAGAAGGTTCAGATACGCAGTATTTT	CASSQGAGEGSDTQYF
-	TRBV3-1/TRBV3-2	TRBJ2-7	-	TGTGCCAGCAGAAGGAGGGGAACCTACGAGCAGTACTTC	CASRRRGTYEQYF